This T cell receptor (beta chain) was found in a study of T cells in Graves' hyperthyroidism and ophthalmopathy. It was RNA transcripts that yielded the amplified TCR beta CDR3 regions. A first-round RT-PCR of the TCR CDR3 used the HTBI primer set. TCRdb recomputed calls from the multiplex PCR reads with MiXCR, one row per CDR3 protein. The sample holds 92,000 or so distinct CDR3 sequences; roughly 56% are singletons and the top ten take around 30%. Germline CDR1 reads LNHNV; CDR2 reads YYDKDF (reference sequence). This CDR3 has 14 residues. V trimming: 3 bases; J trimming: 7 bases; junction bases outside the gene matches: 9. In regard to this clonotype: Its antigen is undetermined.

Points from the study as a whole: Among clonotypes expanded in thyroid above 0.001, most were also found in blood. Ophthalmopathy prediction by the model preceded onset by a median approximately 6.9 months.

The chain links TRBV15 to TRBJ2-7, with TRBD1 identical over 7 bases. This receptor was identified in a woman aged 40 to 50 with Graves' hyperthyroidism. Sequencing was done on a sample of blood. The CDR3 nucleotides are TGTGCCACCAGCAGCTCGACAGGGTTTGGGGAGCAGTACTTC. Protein: CATSSSTGFGEQYF.